This T cell receptor (beta chain) was sequenced during a study of T-cell reconstitution after alpha-beta-depleted transplantation in children. Molecular barcoding with unique molecular identifiers was used for the TCRbeta library. TCRdb processed the PCR reads anew with MiXCR; each CDR3 protein has one entry. The sample lists approximately 170,000 distinct CDR3 sequences, 11% occurring once. This clonotype was picked up many times. Its target is not known. Overall study results and limits: Counts and diversity of T cells one year after transplant came mostly from newly produced T cells. TCRbeta diversity was high at day 60 in some patients (a result of surviving recipient T cells and thymic progenitors).

The sequencing here drew on PBMCs, taken before TCRalphabeta/CD19-depleted stem cell transplant. This sequence originates from a boy aged 2 to 9 with acute myeloid leukemia, due to receive a stem cell transplant.

CDR3 nucleotides: TGTGCCAGCAGCCAAGATACCCAGCGGGCACGGTTCTTC. Its protein is CASSQDTQRARFF. The rearrangement links TRBV14 to TRBJ2-1; a possible D gene is TRBD2 (6 bases). The CDR3 runs to 13 residues. CDR1 SGHDN and CDR2 FVKESK come from the germline V gene. V was shortened by 0 bases and J by 15 bases, with 15 bases between the two germline ends. Full variable domain (remainder filled in from reference TRBV14 and TRBJ2-1): EAGVTQFPSHSVIEKGQTVTLRCDPISGHDNLYWYRRVMGKEIKFLLHFVKESKQDESGMPNNRFLAERTGGTYSTLKVQPAELEDSGVYFCASSQDTQRARFFGPGTRLTVL.